One T cell receptor beta chain is described in this entry. What it binds is unknown. All CD8+ T cell subsets were sorted in triplicate at fewer than 350,000 cells each. Naive CD8+ T lymphocytes were specified as CD45RO-CCR7+CD27+CD95-. The germline V gene has CDR1 SGHDN and CDR2 FVKESK. The CDR3 spans 15 residues. All TRB cDNA libraries came from 5' RACE performed with UMI labels. TCRdb re-called the 5' RACE reads; one entry per CDR3 protein, DNA not given. The sample table sets out approximately 47,000 distinct CDR3 sequences. The entry originates in a study of CXCR3-negative and CXCR3-positive naive CD8 T cells. Study-wide findings and caveats: Both naive subsets had comparably high diversity; memory CD8+ cells much lower. Naive cells, whether CXCR3-negative or CXCR3-positive, had similar TRBV-TRBJ usage, while memory cells differed.

The source is a human donor in good health. Some clones in this sample may be carry-over from other donors' samples. This chain joins TRBV14 and TRBJ2-5; absent DNA, TCRdb's TRBD2 call cannot be checked. Sequencing was done on a sample of naive CXCR3- CD8+ T cells from blood. Documented subset: CD45RO-CCR7+CD27+CD95- naive CD8+ T cells lacking CXCR3 (TNR3-). The CDR3 is CASSPRAGVGETQYF.